Listed below are T cell receptor beta chains from one sample, sequenced in a study of response to subunit inactivated influenza vaccine. TCRdb called the RT-PCR reads again in MiXCR, with one record for every CDR3 protein. The table lists 300,000 to 350,000 distinct CDR3 sequences, approximately 20% of them singletons. The sequenced sample was PBMCs from blood, obtained roughly 20 months after vaccination. The receptors derive from a man in his fifties or sixties who received an inactivated influenza vaccine. CDR3s include the opening cysteine and the closing phenylalanine or tryptophan. The D gene is left open where the match is weak. Clone size, where shown, is once, few, many, or a class for clones that have expanded.

d_call: -
j_call: TRBJ1-5
v_call: TRBV11-2
clone_size: -
cdr3_aa: CASSPSLSQPQHF
cdr3_nt: TGTGCCAGCAGCCCCTCCTTGAGCCAGCCCCAGCATTTT

d_call: TRBD1
j_call: TRBJ1-4
v_call: TRBV6-5
clone_size: few
cdr3_aa: CASRQGSTNEKLFF
cdr3_nt: TGTGCCAGCCGACAGGGCTCAACTAATGAAAAACTGTTTTTT

d_call: TRBD1
j_call: TRBJ1-6
v_call: TRBV4-3
clone_size: few
cdr3_aa: CASSQSTGGSSPLHF
cdr3_nt: TGCGCCAGCAGCCAATCGACAGGGGGCAGTTCACCCCTCCACTTT

d_call: -
j_call: TRBJ2-3
v_call: TRBV28
clone_size: -
cdr3_aa: CASTVMRDADTQYF
cdr3_nt: TGTGCCAGCACCGTTATGCGGGACGCAGATACGCAGTATTTT

d_call: -
j_call: TRBJ1-3
v_call: TRBV15
clone_size: many
cdr3_aa: CATSRDTLGNTIYF
cdr3_nt: TGTGCCACCAGCAGAGATACCCTGGGAAACACCATATATTTT

d_call: TRBD1
j_call: TRBJ1-5
v_call: TRBV7-2
clone_size: -
cdr3_aa: CASSLETGGWQPQHF
cdr3_nt: TGTGCCAGCAGCTTAGAAACAGGGGGCTGGCAGCCCCAGCATTTT

d_call: -
j_call: TRBJ1-5
v_call: TRBV4-2
clone_size: few
cdr3_aa: CASSHRGNNQPQHF
cdr3_nt: TGTGCCAGCAGCCATCGGGGGAACAATCAGCCCCAGCATTTT

d_call: -
j_call: TRBJ1-1
v_call: TRBV3-1
clone_size: -
cdr3_aa: CASGTLNTEAFF
cdr3_nt: TGTGCCAGTGGGACATTGAACACTGAAGCTTTCTTT

d_call: -
j_call: TRBJ1-2
v_call: TRBV12-3/TRBV12-4
clone_size: few
cdr3_aa: CASSPRTVFGYTF
cdr3_nt: TGTGCCAGCAGTCCGCGGACGGTGTTCGGCTACACCTTC

d_call: -
j_call: TRBJ2-5
v_call: TRBV5-5
clone_size: -
cdr3_aa: CASSLYVKETQYF
cdr3_nt: TGTGCCAGCAGCTTGTACGTAAAAGAGACCCAGTACTTC

d_call: -
j_call: TRBJ2-7
v_call: TRBV3-1
clone_size: -
cdr3_aa: CASSQEQGRRYF
cdr3_nt: TGTGCCAGCAGCCAAGAACAGGGTCGACGGTACTTC

d_call: TRBD2
j_call: TRBJ2-7
v_call: TRBV10-3
clone_size: -
cdr3_aa: CAISEMRVSSGSYEQYF
cdr3_nt: TGTGCCATCAGTGAGATGCGGGTTTCTAGCGGGAGCTACGAGCAGTACTTC

d_call: TRBD1
j_call: TRBJ1-1
v_call: TRBV12-3/TRBV12-4
clone_size: few
cdr3_aa: CASTPGQRKNTEAFF
cdr3_nt: TGTGCCAGCACCCCGGGACAGAGAAAAAACACTGAAGCTTTCTTT

d_call: TRBD1
j_call: TRBJ2-7
v_call: TRBV7-9
clone_size: -
cdr3_aa: CASSRQGLRLYEQYF
cdr3_nt: TGTGCCAGCAGCCGACAGGGCCTTAGGCTCTACGAGCAGTACTTC

d_call: -
j_call: TRBJ1-1
v_call: TRBV7-9
clone_size: -
cdr3_aa: CASSSPAGGTSEAFF
cdr3_nt: TGTGCCAGCAGCTCGCCCGCGGGGGGGACGTCTGAAGCTTTCTTT

d_call: TRBD1
j_call: TRBJ1-2
v_call: TRBV28
clone_size: many
cdr3_aa: CASSPRTGGVRGYTF
cdr3_nt: TGTGCCAGCAGTCCCCGGACAGGGGGGGTTCGCGGCTACACCTTC

d_call: -
j_call: TRBJ2-1
v_call: TRBV21-1
clone_size: -
cdr3_aa: CASSETNRYRFF
cdr3_nt: TGTGCCAGCAGCGAGACCAACAGGTACCGCTTCTTC

d_call: -
j_call: TRBJ1-2
v_call: TRBV7-6
clone_size: -
cdr3_aa: CASSLALGVGVGGDYGYTF
cdr3_nt: TGTGCCAGCAGCTTAGCGCTGGGGGTTGGGGTCGGAGGGGACTATGGCTACACCTTC

d_call: TRBD2
j_call: TRBJ2-1
v_call: TRBV7-6
clone_size: -
cdr3_aa: CASSFKGTSGRREQFF
cdr3_nt: TGTGCCAGCAGCTTTAAAGGAACTAGCGGGAGGCGTGAGCAGTTCTTC

d_call: -
j_call: TRBJ1-1
v_call: TRBV20-1
clone_size: few
cdr3_aa: CSAEQENTEAFF
cdr3_nt: TGCAGTGCCGAGCAAGAGAACACTGAAGCTTTCTTT

d_call: -
j_call: TRBJ1-2
v_call: TRBV20-1
clone_size: few
cdr3_aa: CSARPRTPNYGYTF
cdr3_nt: TGCAGTGCCCGACCGAGGACACCCAACTATGGCTACACCTTC

d_call: -
j_call: TRBJ2-5
v_call: TRBV20-1
clone_size: few
cdr3_aa: CSARDRPGRETQYF
cdr3_nt: TGCAGTGCTAGAGATCGGCCGGGGCGGGAGACCCAGTACTTC

d_call: -
j_call: TRBJ2-7
v_call: TRBV15
clone_size: -
cdr3_aa: CATSTWTERVQYF
cdr3_nt: TGTGCCACCAGCACCTGGACGGAGAGGGTGCAGTACTTC

d_call: -
j_call: TRBJ1-2
v_call: TRBV7-2
clone_size: -
cdr3_aa: CASSAHRSSYGYTF
cdr3_nt: TGTGCCAGCAGTGCACACAGATCGAGCTATGGCTACACCTTC

d_call: -
j_call: TRBJ2-2
v_call: TRBV6-1
clone_size: -
cdr3_aa: CASSPPPGLAGELFF
cdr3_nt: TGTGCCAGCAGTCCACCTCCCGGATTGGCCGGGGAGCTGTTTTTT

d_call: -
j_call: TRBJ1-1
v_call: TRBV20-1
clone_size: -
cdr3_aa: CSARQGSAEAFF
cdr3_nt: TGCAGTGCTAGACAGGGGAGCGCTGAAGCTTTCTTT

d_call: TRBD1
j_call: TRBJ1-6
v_call: TRBV12-3/TRBV12-4
clone_size: -
cdr3_aa: CASSLETGTSPLHF
cdr3_nt: TGTGCCAGCAGTTTAGAGACAGGGACTTCACCCCTCCACTTT

d_call: -
j_call: TRBJ1-6
v_call: TRBV20-1
clone_size: few
cdr3_aa: CSARDRREVYSPLHF
cdr3_nt: TGCAGTGCTAGAGATAGGAGGGAGGTCTATTCACCCCTCCACTTT

d_call: -
j_call: TRBJ1-6
v_call: TRBV6-1
clone_size: few
cdr3_aa: CASTPGQIYNSPLHF
cdr3_nt: TGTGCCAGCACCCCGGGGCAGATCTATAATTCACCCCTCCACTTT

d_call: -
j_call: TRBJ1-6
v_call: TRBV30
clone_size: -
cdr3_aa: CAWSYYYNSPLHF
cdr3_nt: TGTGCCTGGAGTTACTACTATAATTCACCCCTCCACTTT

d_call: -
j_call: TRBJ1-5
v_call: TRBV20-1
clone_size: few
cdr3_aa: CSAKTSGGNQPQHF
cdr3_nt: TGCAGCGCAAAAACCTCAGGGGGCAATCAGCCCCAGCATTTT

d_call: -
j_call: TRBJ2-2
v_call: TRBV12-3/TRBV12-4
clone_size: -
cdr3_aa: CASKWGQAATGELFF
cdr3_nt: TGTGCCAGCAAATGGGGTCAAGCAGCCACCGGGGAGCTGTTTTTT